The entry below describes one T cell receptor beta chain. The antigen remains undetermined. Germline is not matched at one junction end, which may reflect a read error. TCRdb recomputed calls from the 5' RACE reads with MiXCR, one row per CDR3 protein. The data contain about 310,000 distinct CDR3 sequences, about 20% of them seen just once; the ten biggest clones take up under 4%. The data were taken from a study of CD8 T cells in ankylosing spondylitis. Study results and limitations: The authors reported significant enrichment of disease-linked clones in matched ankylosing spondylitis synovial fluid.

Germline V gene data show CDR1 as SGHDT and CDR2 as YYEEEE. The CDR3 loop spans 15 amino acids. The chain recombines TRBV5-6 with TRBJ2-5; no clear D. Source material: blood, either unsorted or a sorted T cell fraction (not recorded which). The sequence was obtained from a female donor with ankylosing spondylitis or in good health (not recorded which). In DNA, the CDR3 is TGTGCCAGCAGTTTGGGTACACTAAGACAAGAGACCCAGTACTTC. As protein: CASSLGTLRQETQYF. Together with reference TRBV5-6 and TRBJ2-5, the CDR3 gives the full variable domain: DAGVTQSPTHLIKTRGQQVTLRCSPKSGHDTVSWYQQALGQGPQFIFQYYEEEERQRGNFPDRFSGHQFPNYSSELNVNALLLGDSALYLCASSLGTLRQETQYFGPGTRLLVL.